The source of this T cell receptor (beta chain) is a study of CD8+ T cells in alopecia areata. Study details: It was 6 to 18 months of tofacitinib, and then there were 6 months off drug. General observations from the study: Expanded CD8+ clones among the top 100, and scalp clonality, were significantly decreased by tofacitinib. Many expanded lesional clones remained in scalp and blood on tofacitinib.

The treatment was: oral pan-JAK inhibitor, 5-10 mg twice daily. Reverse transcribed after extraction, RNA yielded cDNA as the sequencing template. Only in-frame clones appear in the TCRdb table, and some are missing; sequencing was by immunoSEQ multiplex PCR. The sample carries 90,000 to 150,000 clones, less than 75% recorded once. This clone was detected only a few times. Antigen specificity is unknown. The V end was cut by 6 bases, the J end by 7 bases, with 22 bases between. The germline V gene encodes CDR1 GTSNPN and CDR2 SVGIG (reference sequence). The CDR3 is made up of 15 amino acids. The TCR was taken from a human donor with alopecia areata. Sequencing used CD8+ T cells sorted from blood, obtained at week 4, from a patient treated with tofacitinib. V gene TRBV30 combines with J gene TRBJ1-5, with D possibly being TRBD1 (6 bases). CDR3 residues: CACPPLAGGAQPQHF. CDR3 bases: TGTGCCTGCCCTCCCCTTGCCGGGGGCGCCCAGCCCCAGCATTTT.